The rows below give T cell receptor beta chains drawn from one sample of a study of blood T cell repertoires in COVID-19. The repertoire was sequenced with immunoSEQ multiplex PCR; TCRdb's copy has only in-frame clones and lacks some. Of approximately 350,000 clones listed, 70% to 90% are singletons. The sample was peripheral blood. Source of these receptors: a woman between 55 and 75 years old with COVID-19, enrolled during active disease. Each CDR3 is given with its conserved first and last residue. D genes are given only for firm matches. The size entry is marked missing in some rows and otherwise reads once, few, many or a size class.

J gene: TRBJ2-7
D gene: TRBD1
V gene: TRBV6-5
clone size: -
CDR3 protein: CASSPGTGVYEQYF
CDR3 DNA: TGTGCCAGCAGCCCCGGGACAGGGGTCTACGAGCAGTACTTC

J gene: TRBJ1-2
D gene: -
V gene: TRBV7-6
clone size: few
CDR3 protein: CASSHRVNYGYTF
CDR3 DNA: TGTGCCAGCAGTCACAGGGTTAACTATGGCTACACCTTC

J gene: TRBJ1-1
D gene: -
V gene: TRBV19
clone size: -
CDR3 protein: CASRQPNTEAFF
CDR3 DNA: TGTGCCAGCAGACAGCCAAACACTGAAGCTTTCTTT

J gene: TRBJ2-3
D gene: -
V gene: TRBV29-1
clone size: few
CDR3 protein: CSTNTDTQYF
CDR3 DNA: TGCAGCACAAACACAGATACGCAGTATTTT

J gene: TRBJ2-7
D gene: TRBD2
V gene: TRBV5-4
clone size: -
CDR3 protein: CASSLTSGGVQQYF
CDR3 DNA: TGTGCCAGCAGCTTAACTAGCGGGGGGGTTCAGCAGTACTTC

J gene: TRBJ2-7
D gene: TRBD1
V gene: TRBV27
clone size: -
CDR3 protein: CASRSGTGAYEQYF
CDR3 DNA: TGTGCCAGCCGTTCCGGGACAGGGGCCTACGAGCAGTACTTC

J gene: TRBJ2-6
D gene: -
V gene: TRBV3-1/TRBV3-2
clone size: -
CDR3 protein: CASSQVAAVLLPGANVLTF
CDR3 DNA: TGTGCCAGCAGCCAAGTCGCCGCCGTACTACTCCCTGGGGCCAACGTCCTGACTTTC

J gene: TRBJ2-5
D gene: TRBD2
V gene: TRBV5-1
clone size: -
CDR3 protein: CASSLSGSGAQETQYF
CDR3 DNA: TGCGCCAGCAGCTTGAGCGGTAGCGGGGCCCAAGAGACCCAGTACTTC

J gene: TRBJ1-2
D gene: -
V gene: TRBV30
clone size: -
CDR3 protein: CAWSLGSAYGYTF
CDR3 DNA: TGTGCCTGGAGTCTCGGCAGCGCCTATGGCTACACCTTC

J gene: TRBJ2-1
D gene: -
V gene: TRBV5-7
clone size: -
CDR3 protein: CASSWRLSSYNEQFF
CDR3 DNA: TGTGCCAGCAGCTGGCGGCTAAGTTCCTACAATGAGCAGTTCTTC

J gene: TRBJ2-7
D gene: -
V gene: TRBV4-2
clone size: -
CDR3 protein: CASSQVHRDGDYEQYF
CDR3 DNA: TGTGCCAGCAGCCAAGTTCACAGGGACGGGGACTACGAGCAGTACTTC

J gene: TRBJ2-7
D gene: TRBD1
V gene: TRBV5-1
clone size: -
CDR3 protein: CASSFLTGDGVTSEQYF
CDR3 DNA: TGCGCCAGCAGCTTCCTGACAGGGGATGGTGTTACGAGCGAGCAGTACTTC

J gene: TRBJ1-1
D gene: -
V gene: TRBV7-9
clone size: -
CDR3 protein: CASSGAEAFF
CDR3 DNA: TGTGCCAGCAGTGGAGCTGAAGCTTTCTTT

J gene: TRBJ2-3
D gene: -
V gene: TRBV7-3
clone size: -
CDR3 protein: CASSSVRGSSTDTQYF
CDR3 DNA: TGTGCCAGCAGCTCAGTTCGGGGGTCTAGCACAGATACGCAGTATTTT

J gene: TRBJ2-7
D gene: TRBD2
V gene: TRBV4-2
clone size: -
CDR3 protein: CASSQGGGIEQYF
CDR3 DNA: TGTGCCAGCAGCCAAGGGGGGGGGATTGAGCAGTACTTC

J gene: TRBJ2-1
D gene: TRBD1
V gene: TRBV5-1
clone size: -
CDR3 protein: CASSWRGQGASEQFF
CDR3 DNA: TGCGCCAGCAGCTGGAGGGGACAGGGGGCGAGTGAGCAGTTCTTC

J gene: TRBJ1-2
D gene: -
V gene: TRBV7-2
clone size: -
CDR3 protein: CASSPGRQGRSGYTF
CDR3 DNA: TGTGCCAGCAGCCCGGGTCGGCAGGGGCGCTCGGGCTACACCTTC

J gene: TRBJ2-7
D gene: -
V gene: TRBV2
clone size: once
CDR3 protein: CASKEGPDYEQYF
CDR3 DNA: TGTGCCAGCAAGGAGGGTCCCGATTACGAGCAGTACTTC

J gene: TRBJ1-4
D gene: TRBD1
V gene: TRBV7-9
clone size: -
CDR3 protein: CASSLGWTGGSQTNEKLFF
CDR3 DNA: TGTGCCAGCAGCTTAGGGTGGACAGGGGGAAGTCAAACTAATGAAAAACTGTTTTTT

J gene: TRBJ2-3
D gene: TRBD2
V gene: TRBV7-2
clone size: -
CDR3 protein: CASSPDRLAGGRSQYF
CDR3 DNA: TGTGCCAGCAGCCCTGACCGACTAGCGGGGGGGCGGTCGCAGTATTTT

J gene: TRBJ1-2
D gene: TRBD1
V gene: TRBV7-3
clone size: -
CDR3 protein: CASSFRTGVNYGYTF
CDR3 DNA: TGTGCCAGCAGCTTCAGGACAGGGGTAAACTATGGCTACACCTTC

J gene: TRBJ2-7
D gene: -
V gene: TRBV6-5
clone size: -
CDR3 protein: CASKARVGYEQYF
CDR3 DNA: TGTGCCAGCAAGGCCAGGGTAGGCTACGAGCAGTACTTC

J gene: TRBJ1-4
D gene: -
V gene: TRBV5-1
clone size: -
CDR3 protein: CASSLYGTPNEKLFF
CDR3 DNA: TGCGCCAGCAGCCTATACGGGACACCTAATGAAAAACTGTTTTTT